This T cell receptor beta chain was sequenced during a study of shared clonotypes between healthy human individuals. Study results and limitations: At large depth, rarefaction still showed sorted-subset sequencing to be incomplete.

A deep-level run was used for the assay. Assay: immunoSEQ multiplex PCR; the TCRdb copy retains only in-frame clones and omits some. The table records approximately 2.3 million clones, just over 90% of them present only once. Germline loops: CDR1 SGHRS, CDR2 YFSETQ. Trimming took 0 bases from V and 5 from J; bases not matched to a gene: 7. CDR3 length equals 15 residues. Concerning this clone: Its antigen is not known.

Division of CD4+ cells produced a CD45RA+ naive subset and a CD45RA-negative memory subset. J is TRBJ2-5 and V is TRBV5-1, with 7 bases identical to TRBD2. The clonotype was recovered from a man between 18 and 35 years old in good health. Some clones in this sample may be carry-over from other donors' samples. What was sequenced was naive CD4+ T cells from PBMCs. Documented subset: CD45RA+ positively selected. CDR3 sequence: CASSLGLADGETQYF. For the CDR3, the DNA is TGCGCCAGCAGCTTGGGGCTAGCGGATGGGGAGACCCAGTACTTC.